Listed below are T cell receptor beta chains from one sample, sequenced in a study of T cell repertoires in cytomegalovirus infection. Their specific antigens are unknown. MiXCR, applied by TCRdb to the reads, yields one record per CDR3 protein. This sample has 84,000 or so distinct CDR3 sequences, with about 44% found just once. The input for sequencing was CD8+ T cells from cultured PBMCs, taken from culture after CMV antigen stimulation. Receptor source: a human donor in good health (CMV status not recorded). Some clones in this sample may be carry-over from other donors' samples. CDR3s include the opening cysteine and the closing phenylalanine or tryptophan. The D gene is left open where the match is weak. Expanded clones are given a class, and other clones once, few, many or no size at all.

size	V	D	J	CDR3	DNA
few	TRBV5-1	TRBD1	TRBJ2-1	CASSPTGNEQFF	TGCGCCAGCAGCCCGACAGGGAATGAGCAGTTCTTC
few	TRBV7-8	-	TRBJ1-3	CASSIGGPRNTIYF	TGTGCCAGCAGCATTGGGGGGCCTAGGAACACCATATATTTT
-	TRBV27	-	TRBJ2-1	CASSSRPINEQFF	TGTGCCAGCAGTTCCCGCCCGATTAATGAGCAGTTCTTC
-	TRBV20-1	-	TRBJ2-5	CSARDREGAVETQYF	TGCAGTGCTAGAGATCGAGAAGGGGCTGTAGAGACCCAGTACTTC
-	TRBV12-3/TRBV12-4	-	TRBJ1-2	CASSPVLKDGYTF	TGTGCCAGCAGCCCGGTCCTGAAGGATGGCTACACCTTC
few	TRBV27	-	TRBJ1-2	CASSLSWGAASSYGYTF	TGTGCCAGCAGTTTATCGTGGGGGGCGGCAAGTAGCTATGGCTACACCTTC
-	TRBV27	-	TRBJ2-1	CASRLAYNEQFF	TGTGCCAGCAGACTAGCCTACAATGAGCAGTTCTTC
few	TRBV6-4	-	TRBJ2-1	CASSDSVSGPYNEQFF	TGTGCCAGCAGTGACTCGGTTAGCGGACCATACAATGAGCAGTTCTTC
once	TRBV4-1	-	TRBJ2-1	CASSQDLGPRAIEQFF	TGCGCCAGCAGCCAAGATCTCGGACCCCGCGCAATAGAGCAGTTCTTC
-	TRBV4-1	TRBD2	TRBJ2-7	CASSLSTSGGPSTEQYF	TGCGCCAGCAGCCTGTCGACTAGCGGGGGGCCGTCCACCGAGCAGTACTTC
-	TRBV10-3	-	TRBJ2-7	CASTDRPGHEQYF	TGTGCCAGCACAGACAGGCCCGGACACGAGCAGTACTTC
few	TRBV7-2	-	TRBJ2-1	CASSWTEYAYNEQFF	TGTGCCAGCAGCTGGACAGAATACGCCTACAATGAGCAGTTCTTC
few	TRBV6-1	TRBD2	TRBJ2-7	CASRGGSSYEQYF	TGTGCCAGCAGGGGGGGGAGTTCCTACGAGCAGTACTTC
-	TRBV7-3	TRBD1	TRBJ2-1	CASSLTGGRYNEQFF	TGTGCCAGCAGCTTAACAGGGGGCCGCTACAATGAGCAGTTCTTC
-	TRBV18	TRBD1	TRBJ2-2	CASSPPGAGGVTGELFF	TGTGCCAGCTCACCACCCGGCGCAGGGGGCGTTACCGGGGAGCTGTTTTTT
few	TRBV7-9	-	TRBJ1-2	CASSLAGVTLGYTF	TGTGCCAGCAGCTTAGCTGGGGTTACTTTGGGCTACACCTTC
few	TRBV19	-	TRBJ2-1	CASSISGERYNEQFF	TGTGCCAGTAGTATCTCAGGGGAGAGATACAATGAGCAGTTCTTC
-	TRBV7-3	TRBD2	TRBJ2-1	CASSLEPSGGAYNEQFF	TGTGCCAGCAGCTTAGAACCATCGGGAGGGGCCTACAATGAGCAGTTCTTC
few	TRBV6-5	-	TRBJ1-2	CASSYSGANYGYTF	TGTGCCAGCAGTTACTCCGGGGCTAACTATGGCTACACCTTC
-	TRBV7-2	-	TRBJ1-1	CASTLPSGGANTEAFF	TGTGCCAGCACTCTCCCGTCCGGGGGGGCCAACACTGAAGCTTTCTTT
-	TRBV7-9	-	TRBJ1-1	CASSLVLGRTEAFF	TGTGCCAGCAGCTTAGTTTTGGGGAGGACTGAAGCTTTCTTT
-	TRBV7-3	-	TRBJ2-6	CASSSPAGYGANVLTF	TGTGCCAGCAGCTCCCCCGCAGGGTACGGGGCCAACGTCCTGACTTTC
-	TRBV4-2	-	TRBJ1-1	CASSQEGTFNTEAFF	TGTGCCAGCAGCCAAGAGGGGACATTTAACACTGAAGCTTTCTTT
many	TRBV7-8	-	TRBJ2-1	CASSPSGVHEQFF	TGTGCCAGCAGTCCCTCGGGAGTCCATGAGCAGTTCTTC
few	TRBV7-9	TRBD2	TRBJ2-1	CASSSLPGLALNF	TGTGCCAGCAGTTCCCTCCCGGGACTAGCGCTCAACTTC
-	TRBV7-1	TRBD1	TRBJ1-1	CAIQQGNAEAFF	TGTGCCATCCAACAGGGGAACGCTGAAGCTTTCTTT